The T cell receptor (beta chain) described here comes from a study of shared clonotypes between healthy human individuals. General study findings and limits: Shared clonotypes across all four donors exceeded non-shared ones in generation probability.

CDR3 length: 15 residues. The ends lost 4 bases at V and 4 bases at J; junction bases unmatched: 8. Germline V gene lookup returns CDR1 SGHDT and CDR2 YYEEEE. Naive CD8 cells comprised CD45RO-negative, CCR7-positively selected cells, excluding terminally differentiated effector memory CD45RA+ cells. Donation came from healthy HIV-negative adults that had no recent acute infections or vaccinations. All donors were Caucasian adults living in Nashville, Tennessee. Original analysis: In the immunoSEQ data, sequences were junction-only and lacked quality scores, so filtering differed. The assay was immunoSEQ multiplex PCR, and TCRdb's table has in-frame clones only and misses some. The DNA was the basis for D and trimming; V, J and clone size are from that table. The sample shows about 2,100,000 clones, approximately 94% of them seen only once. Of note for this clone: What it binds is not known.

Sequencing input: naive CD8+ T cells from PBMCs. The receptor was isolated from a man between 18 and 29 years old in good health. Some clones in this sample may be carry-over from other donors' samples. The gene calls are TRBV5-6 and TRBJ1-2; 9 bases map to TRBD1. CDR3 protein: CASSPTGGILYGYTF. The CDR3 bases are TGTGCCAGCAGCCCGACAGGGGGGATCCTCTATGGCTACACCTTC.